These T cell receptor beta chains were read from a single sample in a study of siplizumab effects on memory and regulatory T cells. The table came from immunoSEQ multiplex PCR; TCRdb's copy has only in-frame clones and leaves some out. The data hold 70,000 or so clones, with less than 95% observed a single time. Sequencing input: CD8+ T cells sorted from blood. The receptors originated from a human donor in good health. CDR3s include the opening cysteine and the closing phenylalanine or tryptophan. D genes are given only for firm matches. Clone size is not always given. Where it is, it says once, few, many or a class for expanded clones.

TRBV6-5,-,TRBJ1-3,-,CASIRENSGNTIYF,TGTGCCAGCATAAGAGAGAACTCTGGAAACACCATATATTTT
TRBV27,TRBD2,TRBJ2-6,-,CASSPGLPYSGANVLTF,TGTGCCAGCAGCCCGGGACTACCTTACTCTGGGGCCAACGTCCTGACTTTC
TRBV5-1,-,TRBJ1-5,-,CASSEGVPSNQPQHF,TGCGCCAGCAGCGAAGGGGTCCCTAGCAATCAGCCCCAGCATTTT
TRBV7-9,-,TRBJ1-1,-,CASSSLPGQPEAFF,TGTGCCAGCAGCTCCTTACCTGGACAACCTGAAGCTTTCTTT
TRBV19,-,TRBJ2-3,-,CASSYDKIHTDTQYF,TGTGCCAGTAGCTATGACAAGATACACACAGATACGCAGTATTTT
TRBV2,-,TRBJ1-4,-,CASSEAQGTNEKLFF,TGTGCCAGCAGTGAAGCGCAGGGGACTAATGAAAAACTGTTTTTT
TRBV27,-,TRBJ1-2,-,CASSSGPHYGYTF,TGTGCCAGCAGTTCCGGACCACACTATGGCTACACCTTC
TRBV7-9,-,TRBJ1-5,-,CASSLSGGGGQPQHF,TGTGCCAGCAGCTTATCCGGAGGGGGTGGACAGCCCCAGCATTTT
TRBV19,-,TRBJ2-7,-,CASNYGTSSYEQYF,TGTGCCAGTAATTACGGGACAAGTTCCTACGAGCAGTACTTC
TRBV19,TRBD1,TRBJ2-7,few,CASATGWGYEQYF,TGTGCCAGTGCGACAGGGTGGGGCTACGAGCAGTACTTC
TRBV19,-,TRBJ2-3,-,CASSIDISDGGVTDTQYF,TGTGCCAGTAGTATAGATATTTCGGACGGAGGAGTCACAGATACGCAGTATTTT
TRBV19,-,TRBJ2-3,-,CASSFPSGTDTQYF,TGTGCCAGTAGTTTCCCATCTGGCACAGATACGCAGTATTTT
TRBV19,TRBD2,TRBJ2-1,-,CASSPFLGLATYNEQFF,TGTGCCAGTAGTCCCTTTCTGGGACTAGCGACGTACAATGAGCAGTTCTTC
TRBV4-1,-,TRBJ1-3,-,CASSQDWGSGNTIYF,TGCGCCAGCAGCCAAGACTGGGGCTCTGGAAACACCATATATTTT
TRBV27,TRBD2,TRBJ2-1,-,CASSSPGTSGPNEQFF,TGTGCCAGCAGTTCGCCCGGGACTAGCGGGCCTAATGAGCAGTTCTTC
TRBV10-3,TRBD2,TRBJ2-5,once,CAISEGTGTSGETQYF,TGTGCCATCAGTGAGGGGACTGGGACTAGCGGGGAGACCCAGTACTTC
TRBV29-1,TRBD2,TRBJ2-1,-,CSVNSGRADLHEQFF,TGCAGCGTCAACTCCGGGAGGGCCGATCTCCATGAGCAGTTCTTC
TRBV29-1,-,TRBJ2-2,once,CSVIQTNTGELFF,TGCAGCGTGATCCAGACGAACACCGGGGAGCTGTTTTTT
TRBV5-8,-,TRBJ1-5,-,CASSVRGAGSNQPQHF,TGTGCCAGCAGCGTTCGGGGGGCGGGGAGCAATCAGCCCCAGCATTTT
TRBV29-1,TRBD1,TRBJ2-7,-,CSVEVGTGYEQYF,TGCAGCGTTGAAGTGGGGACAGGGTACGAGCAGTACTTC
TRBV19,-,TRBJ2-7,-,CASSEGGGEQYF,TGTGCCAGTAGTGAGGGGGGCGGAGAGCAGTACTTC
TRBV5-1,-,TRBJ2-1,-,CASSLSNEQFF,TGCGCCAGCAGCTTATCCAATGAGCAGTTCTTC
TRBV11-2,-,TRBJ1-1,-,CASSWTRFDTEAFF,TGTGCCAGCAGCTGGACTCGGTTTGACACTGAAGCTTTCTTT
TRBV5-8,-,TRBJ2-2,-,CASSLRLPTGELFF,TGTGCCAGCAGCTTGAGATTACCTACCGGGGAGCTGTTTTTT
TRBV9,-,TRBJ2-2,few,CASSVLLTGELFF,TGTGCCAGCAGCGTCCTACTTACCGGGGAGCTGTTTTTT
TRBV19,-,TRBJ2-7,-,CASSMTPWEQYF,TGTGCCAGTAGTATGACACCATGGGAGCAGTACTTC
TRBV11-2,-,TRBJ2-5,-,CASSPAVRETQYF,TGTGCCAGCAGCCCCGCCGTCCGAGAGACCCAGTACTTC
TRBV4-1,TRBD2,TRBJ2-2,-,CASSHPGLVETGELFF,TGCGCCAGCAGCCACCCGGGACTAGTAGAGACCGGGGAGCTGTTTTTT
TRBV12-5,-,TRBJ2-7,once,CASGLVNRADEQYF,TGTGCTAGTGGTTTGGTAAACAGGGCGGACGAGCAGTACTTC
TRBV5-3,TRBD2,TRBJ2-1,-,CARSVGTSGLIGDREQFF,TGTGCCAGAAGCGTCGGGACTAGCGGCTTGATAGGGGATCGCGAGCAGTTCTTC